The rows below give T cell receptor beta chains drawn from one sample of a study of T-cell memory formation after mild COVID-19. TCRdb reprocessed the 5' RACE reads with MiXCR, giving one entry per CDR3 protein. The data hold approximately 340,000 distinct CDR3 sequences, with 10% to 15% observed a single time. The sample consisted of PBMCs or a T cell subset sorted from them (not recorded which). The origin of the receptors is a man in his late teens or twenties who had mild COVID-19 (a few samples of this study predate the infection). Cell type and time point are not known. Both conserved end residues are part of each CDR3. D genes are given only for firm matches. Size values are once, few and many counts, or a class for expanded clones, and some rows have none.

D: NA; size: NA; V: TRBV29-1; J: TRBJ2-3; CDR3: CSVADLVSSDTQYF; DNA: TGCAGCGTCGCGGACTTAGTCAGTTCAGATACGCAGTATTTT
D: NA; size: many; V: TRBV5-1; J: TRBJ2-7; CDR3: CASSLVGTPENEQYF; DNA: TGCGCCAGCAGCTTGGTAGGGACACCGGAGAACGAGCAGTACTTC
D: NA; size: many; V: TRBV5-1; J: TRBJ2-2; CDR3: CASRNGTGGPGELFF; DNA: TGCGCCAGCAGGAATGGCACAGGCGGTCCCGGGGAGCTGTTTTTT
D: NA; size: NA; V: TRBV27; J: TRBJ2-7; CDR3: CASSSLGVAGGYEQYF; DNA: TGTGCCAGCAGCAGTTTGGGTGTCGCGGGTGGGTACGAGCAGTACTTC
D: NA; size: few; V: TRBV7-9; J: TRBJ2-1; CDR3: CASSQLGKLGEQFF; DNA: TGTGCCAGCAGCCAGCTTGGGAAGTTAGGGGAGCAGTTCTTC
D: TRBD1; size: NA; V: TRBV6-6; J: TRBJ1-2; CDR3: CASSWDSGYTF; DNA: TGTGCCAGCAGTTGGGACAGTGGCTACACCTTC
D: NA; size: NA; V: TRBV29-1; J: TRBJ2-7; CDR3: CSGKGPLGHYEQYF; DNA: TGCAGCGGAAAGGGCCCGTTGGGGCACTACGAGCAGTACTTC
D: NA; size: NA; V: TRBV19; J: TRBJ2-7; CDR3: CASSIDHLASYEQYF; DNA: TGTGCCAGTAGTATAGATCATTTGGCTTCCTACGAGCAGTACTTC
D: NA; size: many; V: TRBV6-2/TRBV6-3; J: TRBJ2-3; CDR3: CASSYSRDTQYF; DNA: TGTGCCAGCAGTTACTCGAGAGATACGCAGTATTTT
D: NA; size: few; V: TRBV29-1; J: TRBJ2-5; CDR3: CSVSTGRGTQYF; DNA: TGCAGCGTCTCGACAGGGCGGGGGACCCAGTACTTC
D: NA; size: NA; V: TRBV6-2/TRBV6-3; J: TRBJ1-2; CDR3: CASSYSGSSGYTF; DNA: TGTGCCAGCAGTTACTCCGGATCGTCTGGCTACACCTTC
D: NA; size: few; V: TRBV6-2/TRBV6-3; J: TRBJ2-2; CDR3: CASSYILALNTGELFF; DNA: TGTGCCAGCAGTTACATCCTGGCCCTGAACACCGGGGAGCTGTTTTTT
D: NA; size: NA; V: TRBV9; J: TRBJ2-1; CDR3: CASSLGLYEQFF; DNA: TGTGCCAGCAGCCTGGGGCTCTATGAGCAGTTCTTC
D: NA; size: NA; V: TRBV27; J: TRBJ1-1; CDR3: CASSQTPGLPRTEAFF; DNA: TGTGCCAGCAGTCAGACTCCAGGGCTTCCAAGGACTGAAGCTTTCTTT
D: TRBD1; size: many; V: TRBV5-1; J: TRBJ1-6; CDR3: CASSPTGGNSPLHF; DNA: TGCGCCAGCAGCCCCACAGGGGGCAATTCACCCCTCCACTTT
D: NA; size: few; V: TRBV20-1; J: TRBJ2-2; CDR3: CSATTWGSGTGELFF; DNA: TGCAGTGCTACAACGTGGGGGAGTGGCACCGGGGAGCTGTTTTTT
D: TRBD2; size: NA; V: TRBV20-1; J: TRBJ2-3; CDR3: CSARGRGGHADTQYF; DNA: TGCAGTGCTAGAGGGCGGGGGGGCCACGCAGATACGCAGTATTTT
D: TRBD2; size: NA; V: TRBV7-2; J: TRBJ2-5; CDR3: CASSRLAGVETQYF; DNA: TGTGCCAGCAGTCGACTAGCGGGGGTAGAGACCCAGTACTTC
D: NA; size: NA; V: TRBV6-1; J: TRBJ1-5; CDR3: CASSRGGREPQHF; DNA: TGTGCCAGCAGCCGGGGGGGAAGAGAGCCCCAGCATTTT
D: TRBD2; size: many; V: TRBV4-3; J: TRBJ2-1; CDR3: CASSPDWTRDNEQFF; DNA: TGCGCCAGCAGCCCCGACTGGACTAGGGACAATGAGCAGTTCTTC
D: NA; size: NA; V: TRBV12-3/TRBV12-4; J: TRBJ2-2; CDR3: CASSFAGGTGELFF; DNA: TGTGCCAGCAGTTTTGCAGGCGGCACCGGGGAGCTGTTTTTT
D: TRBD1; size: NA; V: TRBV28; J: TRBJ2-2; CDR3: CATVQGVTGELFF; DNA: TGTGCCACCGTTCAGGGGGTAACCGGGGAGCTGTTTTTT
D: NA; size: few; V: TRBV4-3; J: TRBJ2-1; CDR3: CASSRIPVNEQFF; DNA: TGCGCCAGCAGCCGGATCCCGGTAAATGAGCAGTTCTTC
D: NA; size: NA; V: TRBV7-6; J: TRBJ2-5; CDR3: CASSSAVAALQETQYF; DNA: TGTGCCAGCAGCAGCGCCGTAGCGGCCTTGCAAGAGACCCAGTACTTC
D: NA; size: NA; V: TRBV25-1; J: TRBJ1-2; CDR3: CASSDKWPGDRNNYGYTF; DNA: TGTGCCAGCAGTGATAAGTGGCCTGGAGATCGAAATAACTATGGCTACACCTTC
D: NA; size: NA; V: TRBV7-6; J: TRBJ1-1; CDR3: CASSLAPKQNTEAFF; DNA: TGTGCCAGCAGCTTAGCCCCCAAGCAGAACACTGAAGCTTTCTTT
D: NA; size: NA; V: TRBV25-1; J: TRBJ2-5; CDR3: CASSVNRGGEETQYF; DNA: TGTGCCAGCAGTGTGAACAGGGGAGGGGAAGAGACCCAGTACTTC
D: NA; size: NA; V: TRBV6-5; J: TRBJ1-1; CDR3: CASRSGRGAIEAFF; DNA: TGTGCCAGCAGATCAGGGAGGGGGGCAATTGAAGCTTTCTTT
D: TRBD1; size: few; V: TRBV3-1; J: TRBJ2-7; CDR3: CASSQDYRGYEQYF; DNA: TGTGCCAGCAGCCAAGATTACAGGGGCTACGAGCAGTACTTC
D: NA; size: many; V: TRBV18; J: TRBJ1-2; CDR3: CASSPLPPARDLSNYGYTF; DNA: TGTGCCAGCTCACCACTACCCCCGGCAAGAGACCTTTCTAACTATGGCTACACCTTC
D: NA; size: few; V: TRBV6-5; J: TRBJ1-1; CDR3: CASRRRPRNTEAFF; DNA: TGTGCCAGCAGACGACGGCCCCGGAACACTGAAGCTTTCTTT
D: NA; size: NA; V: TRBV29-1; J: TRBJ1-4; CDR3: CSAAGYPANEKLFF; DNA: TGCAGCGCTGCCGGTTACCCGGCTAATGAAAAACTGTTTTTT
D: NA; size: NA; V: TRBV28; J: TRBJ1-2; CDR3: CASSSGGFYGYTF; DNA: TGTGCCAGCAGCTCCGGGGGATTCTATGGCTACACCTTC
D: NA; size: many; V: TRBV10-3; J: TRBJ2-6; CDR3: CAISRGGQEDSSGANVLTF; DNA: TGTGCCATCAGCCGGGGCGGCCAAGAGGATAGCTCTGGGGCCAACGTCCTGACTTTC
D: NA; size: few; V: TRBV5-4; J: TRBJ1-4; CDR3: CASHRSGDNEKLFF; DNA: TGTGCCAGTCACCGATCAGGGGATAATGAAAAACTGTTTTTT
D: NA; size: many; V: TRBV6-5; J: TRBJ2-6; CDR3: CASSGQAGANVLTF; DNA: TGTGCCAGCAGTGGGCAAGCCGGGGCCAACGTCCTGACTTTC
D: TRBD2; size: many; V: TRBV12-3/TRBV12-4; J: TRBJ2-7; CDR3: CASSFAGGGYEQYF; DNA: TGTGCCAGCAGTTTCGCGGGCGGGGGCTACGAGCAGTACTTC
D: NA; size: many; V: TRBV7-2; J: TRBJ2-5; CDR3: CASSSDIRETQYF; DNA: TGTGCCAGCAGCTCCGACATCCGAGAGACCCAGTACTTC
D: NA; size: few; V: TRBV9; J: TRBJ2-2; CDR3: CASSVNPGSTGELFF; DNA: TGTGCCAGCAGCGTCAACCCAGGGAGCACCGGGGAGCTGTTTTTT
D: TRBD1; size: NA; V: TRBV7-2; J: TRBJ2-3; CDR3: CASSSTGGNADTQYF; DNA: TGTGCCAGCAGCTCAACAGGGGGCAACGCAGATACGCAGTATTTT
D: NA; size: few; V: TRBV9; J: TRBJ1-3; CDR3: CASSPRSGSGNTIYF; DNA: TGTGCCAGCAGCCCCCGGTCAGGTTCTGGAAACACCATATATTTT
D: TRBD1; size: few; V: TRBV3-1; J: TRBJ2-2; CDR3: CASSQPYDRERAGELFF; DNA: TGTGCCAGCAGCCAACCCTACGACAGGGAAAGGGCCGGGGAGCTGTTTTTT
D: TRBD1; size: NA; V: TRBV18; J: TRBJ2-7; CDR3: CASSPRWSGGYEQYF; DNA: TGTGCCAGCTCACCTCGATGGTCAGGGGGCTACGAGCAGTACTTC
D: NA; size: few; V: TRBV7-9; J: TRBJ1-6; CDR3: CASSLLIDWTPLHF; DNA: TGTGCCAGCAGCTTACTTATTGATTGGACACCCCTCCACTTT
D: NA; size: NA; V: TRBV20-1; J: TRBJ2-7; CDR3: CSAGGSSYEQYF; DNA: TGCAGTGCGGGCGGCAGCTCCTACGAGCAGTACTTC
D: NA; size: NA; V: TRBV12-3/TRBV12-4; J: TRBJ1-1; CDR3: CASSNAGIGAFF; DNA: TGTGCCAGCAGCAATGCGGGAATAGGAGCTTTCTTT
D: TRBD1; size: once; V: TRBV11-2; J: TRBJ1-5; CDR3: CASSDGQQGVNQPQHF; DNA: TGTGCCAGCAGCGACGGTCAACAGGGGGTCAATCAGCCCCAGCATTTT
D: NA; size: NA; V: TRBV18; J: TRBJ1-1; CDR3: CASSISRADTEAFF; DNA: TGTGCCAGCTCAATAAGTAGGGCAGACACTGAAGCTTTCTTT
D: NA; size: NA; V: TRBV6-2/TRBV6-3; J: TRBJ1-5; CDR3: CARGNQPQHF; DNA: TGTGCCAGGGGCAATCAGCCCCAGCATTTT
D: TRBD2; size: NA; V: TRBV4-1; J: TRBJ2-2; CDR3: CASSQSLLAGNTGELFF; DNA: TGCGCCAGCAGCCAATCCTTGCTAGCGGGTAACACCGGGGAGCTGTTTTTT
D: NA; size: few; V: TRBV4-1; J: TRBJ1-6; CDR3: CASSQVSGYYYNSPLHF; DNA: TGCGCCAGCAGCCAAGTATCAGGTTATTACTATAATTCACCCCTCCACTTT
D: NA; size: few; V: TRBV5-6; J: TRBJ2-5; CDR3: CASSFLGKTEETQYF; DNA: TGTGCCAGCAGCTTCCTAGGGAAGACAGAAGAGACCCAGTACTTC
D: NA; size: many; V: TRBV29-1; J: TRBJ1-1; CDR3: CSVAFLVNTEAFF; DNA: TGCAGCGTTGCCTTCCTTGTGAACACTGAAGCTTTCTTT
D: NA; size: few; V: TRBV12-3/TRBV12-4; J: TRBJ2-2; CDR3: CASSQDHTGELFF; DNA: TGTGCCAGCAGCCAAGATCACACCGGGGAGCTGTTTTTT
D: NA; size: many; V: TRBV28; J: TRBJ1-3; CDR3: CASTRPHSGNTIYF; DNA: TGTGCCAGCACCAGACCTCACTCTGGAAACACCATATATTTT
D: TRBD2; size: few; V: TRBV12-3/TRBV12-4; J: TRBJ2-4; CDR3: CASSSDGTSGGLAKNIQYF; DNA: TGTGCCAGCAGTTCCGACGGGACTAGCGGGGGGCTAGCCAAAAACATTCAGTACTTC